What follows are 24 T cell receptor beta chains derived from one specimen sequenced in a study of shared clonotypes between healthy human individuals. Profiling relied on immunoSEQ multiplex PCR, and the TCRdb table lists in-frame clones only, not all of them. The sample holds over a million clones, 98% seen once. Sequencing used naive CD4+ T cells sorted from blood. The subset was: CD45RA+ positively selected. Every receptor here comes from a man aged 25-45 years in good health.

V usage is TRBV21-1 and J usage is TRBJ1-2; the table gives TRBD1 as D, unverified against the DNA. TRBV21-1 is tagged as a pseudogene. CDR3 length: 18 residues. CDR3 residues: CASSNATSDRGNNYGYTF. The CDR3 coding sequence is TGTGCCAGCAGCAATGCAACCTCGGACAGGGGGAATAACTATGGCTACACCTTC.

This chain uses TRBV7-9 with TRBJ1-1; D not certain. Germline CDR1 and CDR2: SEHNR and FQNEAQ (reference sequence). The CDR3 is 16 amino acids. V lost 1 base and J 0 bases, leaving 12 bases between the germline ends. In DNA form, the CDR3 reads TGTGCCAGCAGCTTAGAGCCAGGCGTCATGAACACTGAAGCTTTCTTT. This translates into CASSLEPGVMNTEAFF.

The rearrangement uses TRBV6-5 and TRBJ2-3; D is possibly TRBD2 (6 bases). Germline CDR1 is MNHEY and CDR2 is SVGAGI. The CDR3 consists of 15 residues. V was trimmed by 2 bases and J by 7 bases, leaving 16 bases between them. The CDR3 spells CASSYRGRRENTQYF. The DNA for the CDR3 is TGTGCCAGCAGTTACCGGGGGAGGAGGGAGAATACGCAGTATTTT.

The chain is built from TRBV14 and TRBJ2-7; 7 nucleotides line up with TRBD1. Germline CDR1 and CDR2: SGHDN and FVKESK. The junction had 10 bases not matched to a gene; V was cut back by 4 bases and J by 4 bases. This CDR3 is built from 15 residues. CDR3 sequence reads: CASSRGRGTLYEQYF. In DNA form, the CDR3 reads TGTGCCAGCAGCCGAGGCAGGGGGACCTTATACGAGCAGTACTTC.

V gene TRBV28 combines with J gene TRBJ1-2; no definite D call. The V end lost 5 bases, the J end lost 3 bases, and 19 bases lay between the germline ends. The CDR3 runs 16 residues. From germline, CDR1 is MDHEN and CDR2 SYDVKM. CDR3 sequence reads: CASSRENRYLYYGYTF. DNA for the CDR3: TGTGCCAGCAGTAGAGAAAACCGGTACCTGTACTATGGCTACACCTTC.

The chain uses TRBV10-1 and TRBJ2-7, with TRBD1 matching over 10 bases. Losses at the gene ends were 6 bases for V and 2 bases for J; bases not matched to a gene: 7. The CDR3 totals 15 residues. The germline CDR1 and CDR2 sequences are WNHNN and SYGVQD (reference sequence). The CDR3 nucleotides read TGCGCCAGCAGCAAAGGACAGGGGGTTACCTACGAGCAGTACTTC. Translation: CASSKGQGVTYEQYF.

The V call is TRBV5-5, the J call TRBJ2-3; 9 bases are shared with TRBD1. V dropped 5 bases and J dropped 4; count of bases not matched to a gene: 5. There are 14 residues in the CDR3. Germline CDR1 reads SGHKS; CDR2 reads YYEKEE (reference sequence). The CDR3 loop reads CASRGQGAADTQYF. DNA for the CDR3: TGTGCCAGCAGGGGACAGGGCGCAGCAGATACGCAGTATTTT.

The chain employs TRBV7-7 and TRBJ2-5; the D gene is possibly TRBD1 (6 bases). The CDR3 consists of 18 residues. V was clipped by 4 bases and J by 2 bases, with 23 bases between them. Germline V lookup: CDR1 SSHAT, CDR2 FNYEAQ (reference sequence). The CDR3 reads CASSSRLQGSGRQETQYF. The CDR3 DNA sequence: TGTGCCAGCAGCTCTCGTCTTCAGGGGTCGGGACGACAAGAGACCCAGTACTTC. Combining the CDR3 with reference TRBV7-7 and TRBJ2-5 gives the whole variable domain GAGVSQSPRYKVTKRGQDVTLRCDPISSHATLYWYQQALGQGPEFLTYFNYEAQPDKSGLPSDRFSAERPEGSISTLTIQRTEQRDSAMYRCASSSRLQGSGRQETQYFGPGTRLLVL.

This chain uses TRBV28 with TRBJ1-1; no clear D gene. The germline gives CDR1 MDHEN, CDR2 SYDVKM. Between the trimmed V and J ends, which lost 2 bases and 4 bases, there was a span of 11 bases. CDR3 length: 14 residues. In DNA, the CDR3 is TGTGCCAGCAGTTTAAACGCCCGGGGCACTGAAGCTTTCTTT. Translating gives CASSLNARGTEAFF.

The CDR3 spells CASSFLTSVETQYF. The DNA of the CDR3 is TGCGCCAGCAGCTTCCTTACTAGCGTAGAGACCCAGTACTTC. The chain carries TRBV5-1 and TRBJ2-5, with TRBD2 matching 7 bases. V trimming: 2 bases; J trimming: 4 bases; junction bases outside the gene matches: 5. The CDR3 spans 14 residues. Germline V gene lookup returns CDR1 SGHRS and CDR2 YFSETQ.

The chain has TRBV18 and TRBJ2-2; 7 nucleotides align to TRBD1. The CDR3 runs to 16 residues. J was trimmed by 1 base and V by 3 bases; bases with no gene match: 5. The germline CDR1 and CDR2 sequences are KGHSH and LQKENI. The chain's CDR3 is CASSPGRQGNTGELFF. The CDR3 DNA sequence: TGTGCCAGCTCACCCGGCCGACAGGGGAACACCGGGGAGCTGTTTTTT.

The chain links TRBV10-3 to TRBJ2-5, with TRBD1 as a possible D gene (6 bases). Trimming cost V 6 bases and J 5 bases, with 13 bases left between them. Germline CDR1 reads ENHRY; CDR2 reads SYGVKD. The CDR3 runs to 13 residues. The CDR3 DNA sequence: TGTGCCATCAGCGCGACAGGATCCGAGACCCAGTACTTC. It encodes CAISATGSETQYF.

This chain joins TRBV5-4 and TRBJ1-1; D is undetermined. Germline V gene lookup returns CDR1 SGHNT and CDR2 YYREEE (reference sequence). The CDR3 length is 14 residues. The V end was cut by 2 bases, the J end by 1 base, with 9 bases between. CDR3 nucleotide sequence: TGTGCCAGCAGCTTCCTCAGAGCGAACACTGAAGCTTTCTTT. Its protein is CASSFLRANTEAFF.

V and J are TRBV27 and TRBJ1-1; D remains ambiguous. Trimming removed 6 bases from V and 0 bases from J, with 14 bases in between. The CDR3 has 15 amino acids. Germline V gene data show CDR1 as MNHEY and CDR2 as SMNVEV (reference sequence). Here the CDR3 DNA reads TGTGCCAGCAGGCTAGGGTGGGAATTGAACACTGAAGCTTTCTTT. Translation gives CASRLGWELNTEAFF.

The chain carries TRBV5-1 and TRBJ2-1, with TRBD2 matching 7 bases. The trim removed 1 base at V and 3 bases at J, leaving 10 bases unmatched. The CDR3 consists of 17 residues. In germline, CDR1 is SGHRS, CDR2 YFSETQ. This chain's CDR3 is CASSLPSGNAVYNEQFF. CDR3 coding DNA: TGCGCCAGCAGCTTGCCTAGCGGCAACGCCGTCTACAATGAGCAGTTCTTC.

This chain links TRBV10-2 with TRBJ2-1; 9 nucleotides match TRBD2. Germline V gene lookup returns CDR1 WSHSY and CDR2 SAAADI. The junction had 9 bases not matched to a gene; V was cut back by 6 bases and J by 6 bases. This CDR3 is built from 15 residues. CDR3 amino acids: CASSLSGSWGNEQFF. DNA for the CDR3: TGCGCCAGCAGCCTTAGCGGGAGTTGGGGCAATGAGCAGTTCTTC.

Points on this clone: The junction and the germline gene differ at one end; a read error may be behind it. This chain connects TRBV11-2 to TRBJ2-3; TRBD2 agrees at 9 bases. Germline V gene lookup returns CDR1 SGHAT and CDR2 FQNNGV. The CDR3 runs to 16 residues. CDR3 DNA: TGCGCCAGCAGCCATACGACTAGCGGTATCACAGATACGCAGTATTTT. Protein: CASSHTTSGITDTQYF.

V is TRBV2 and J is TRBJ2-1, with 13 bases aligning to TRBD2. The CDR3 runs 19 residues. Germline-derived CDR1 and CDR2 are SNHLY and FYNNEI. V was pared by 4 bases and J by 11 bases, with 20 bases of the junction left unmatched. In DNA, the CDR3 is TGTGCCAGCAGTGGCCGGGACTGGACTAGCGGGAGCCCCAATAGAAAGCAGTTCTTC. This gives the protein CASSGRDWTSGSPNRKQFF.

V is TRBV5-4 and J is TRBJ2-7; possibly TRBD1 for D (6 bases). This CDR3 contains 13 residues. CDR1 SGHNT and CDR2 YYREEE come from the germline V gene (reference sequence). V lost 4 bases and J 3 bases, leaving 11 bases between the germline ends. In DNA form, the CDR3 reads TGTGCCAGCAGCGATAACAGGGACTACGAGCAGTACTTC. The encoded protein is CASSDNRDYEQYF.

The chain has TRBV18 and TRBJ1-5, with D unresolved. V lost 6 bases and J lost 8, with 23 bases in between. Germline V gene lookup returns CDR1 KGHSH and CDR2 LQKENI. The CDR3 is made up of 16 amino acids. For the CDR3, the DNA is TGTGCCAGCTCCCCGAGAGGCCTCGCAGGTCCCGAGCCCCAGCATTTT. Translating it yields CASSPRGLAGPEPQHF.

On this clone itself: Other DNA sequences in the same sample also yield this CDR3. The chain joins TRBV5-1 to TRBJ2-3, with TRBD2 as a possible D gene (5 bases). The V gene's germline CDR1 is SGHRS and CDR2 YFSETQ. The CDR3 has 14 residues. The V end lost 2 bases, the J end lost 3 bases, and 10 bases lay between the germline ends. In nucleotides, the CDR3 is TGCGCCAGCAGCTTTGGGAGTTCAACAGATACGCAGTATTTT. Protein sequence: CASSFGSSTDTQYF.

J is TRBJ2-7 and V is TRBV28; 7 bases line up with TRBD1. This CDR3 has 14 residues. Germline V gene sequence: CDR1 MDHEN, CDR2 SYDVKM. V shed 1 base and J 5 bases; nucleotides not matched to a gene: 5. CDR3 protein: CASSLLQGNNEQYF. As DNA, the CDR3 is TGTGCCAGCAGTTTATTACAGGGGAACAACGAGCAGTACTTC.

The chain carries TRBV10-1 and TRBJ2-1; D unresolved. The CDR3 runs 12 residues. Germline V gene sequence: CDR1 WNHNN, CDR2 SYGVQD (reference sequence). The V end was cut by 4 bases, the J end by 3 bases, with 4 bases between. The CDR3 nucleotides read TGCGCCAGCAGTGGTGACTACAATGAGCAGTTCTTC. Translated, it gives CASSGDYNEQFF.

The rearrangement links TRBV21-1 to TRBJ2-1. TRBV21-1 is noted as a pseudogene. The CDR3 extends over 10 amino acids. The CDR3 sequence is CASSKNEQFF. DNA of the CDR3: TGTGCCAGCAGCAAAAATGAGCAGTTCTTC.